The clone carrying this TCR beta chain was seen many times. The CDR3 has 15 residues. V was pared by 1 base and J by 1 base, with 10 bases between. The PBMCs were taken from around 9.1 ml of fresh peripheral blood. This specimen belongs to a study of T cells in Graves' hyperthyroidism and ophthalmopathy. Amplified TCR beta CDR3 regions came from RNA transcripts. The HTBI primer set drove a first-round RT-PCR of the TCR CDR3. TCRdb itself ran the multiplex PCR reads through MiXCR, one entry per CDR3 protein. This sample carries 600,000 to 650,000 distinct CDR3 sequences, roughly 17% of them seen once, and the ten largest clones take about 3.8%.

The source material was blood. This rearrangement joins TRBV12-3 or TRBV12-4 to TRBJ1-1; no reliable D call. The receptor was isolated from a woman in her twenties or thirties with Graves' hyperthyroidism. CDR3: CASSLGRRSNTEAFF. The CDR3 region has the DNA TGTGCCAGCAGTTTAGGGCGTCGGTCGAACACTGAAGCTTTCTTT.